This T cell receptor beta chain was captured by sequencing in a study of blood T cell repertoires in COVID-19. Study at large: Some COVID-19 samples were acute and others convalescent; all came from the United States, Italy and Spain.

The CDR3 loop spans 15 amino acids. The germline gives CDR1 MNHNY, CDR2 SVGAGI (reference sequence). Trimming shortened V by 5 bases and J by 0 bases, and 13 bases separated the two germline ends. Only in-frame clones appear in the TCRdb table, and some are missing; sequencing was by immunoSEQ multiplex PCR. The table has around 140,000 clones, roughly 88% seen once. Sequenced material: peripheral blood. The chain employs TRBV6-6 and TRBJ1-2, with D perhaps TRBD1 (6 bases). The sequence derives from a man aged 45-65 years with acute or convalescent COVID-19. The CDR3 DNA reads TGTGCCAGCAGTCATCGGGACAAACCTAACTATGGCTACACCTTC. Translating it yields CASSHRDKPNYGYTF.